A selection of T cell receptor beta chains follows, all from one sample in a study of blood T cell repertoires in COVID-19. Assay: immunoSEQ multiplex PCR; the TCRdb copy retains only in-frame clones and omits some. The sample carries a few hundred thousand clones, 85% to 90% recorded once. Sequencing was done on a sample of PBMCs or T cells enriched from blood (not recorded which). All receptors derive from a woman younger than 30 with acute COVID-19. The CDR3 runs from the conserved cysteine through the conserved F or W. Each record gives: CDR3 length, J gene, V gene, clone size, D gene, CDR3 protein, CDR3 DNA. A D gene is named only where the DNA matches it firmly. A clone size is listed for some rows: how often the clone was seen (once, few, many), or a class if it is expanded.

15	TRBJ2-3	TRBV28	NA	TRBD2	CASSPLATSTDTQYF	TGTGCCAGCAGTCCACTAGCGACTAGCACAGATACGCAGTATTTT
15	TRBJ2-2	TRBV5-1	once	TRBD1	CASSWLGQGAGELFF	TGCGCCAGCAGCTGGTTGGGACAGGGGGCCGGGGAGCTGTTTTTT
12	TRBJ2-7	TRBV12-3/TRBV12-4	NA	NA	CASSTGYDEQYF	TGTGCCAGCAGTACAGGTTACGACGAGCAGTACTTC
13	TRBJ2-2	TRBV28	NA	NA	CASSFRWEGELFF	TGTGCCAGCAGTTTTCGGTGGGAGGGGGAGCTGTTTTTT
15	TRBJ2-5	TRBV11-3	few	NA	CASSSWTGEGETQYF	TGTGCCAGCAGTTCCTGGACCGGAGAGGGAGAGACCCAGTACTTC
13	TRBJ1-5	TRBV27	NA	NA	CASSLRAGQPQHF	TGTGCCAGCAGTTTAAGGGCGGGTCAGCCCCAGCATTTT
13	TRBJ2-7	TRBV28	NA	NA	CATRGLSSYEQYF	TGTGCCACCCGAGGCCTTAGCTCCTACGAGCAGTACTTC
15	TRBJ1-1	TRBV28	NA	TRBD1	CASSLRGTANTEAFF	TGTGCCAGCAGTTTAAGGGGGACAGCGAACACTGAAGCTTTCTTT
16	TRBJ2-1	TRBV4-2	NA	TRBD2	CASSHHSGRPRGEQFF	TGTGCCAGCAGCCACCATAGCGGGAGGCCTCGGGGTGAGCAGTTCTTC
14	TRBJ1-1	TRBV23-1	NA	NA	CASSQGTPHTEAFF	TGCGCCAGCAGTCAAGGGACACCACACACTGAAGCTTTCTTT
13	TRBJ2-1	TRBV15	NA	NA	CATRPRGMDEQFF	TGTGCCACCAGGCCTAGGGGTATGGATGAGCAGTTCTTC
16	TRBJ1-2	TRBV2	NA	NA	CASSEAVGGARGGYTF	TGTGCCAGCAGTGAAGCGGTGGGAGGGGCCAGAGGTGGCTACACCTTC
11	TRBJ1-2	TRBV28	NA	TRBD1	CASSLRDRAAF	TGTGCCAGCAGTCTCCGGGACAGGGCCGCCTTC
14	TRBJ1-1	TRBV7-2	NA	NA	CASSLDSEDTEAFF	TGTGCCAGCAGCTTGGACAGTGAGGACACTGAAGCTTTCTTT
15	TRBJ2-7	TRBV5-1	NA	NA	CASHYGVGATYEQYF	TGCGCCAGCCACTACGGGGTGGGGGCAACCTACGAGCAGTACTTC
13	TRBJ2-1	TRBV7-9	NA	TRBD2	CASSTGLAREQFF	TGTGCCAGCAGCACTGGACTAGCCCGGGAGCAGTTCTTC
13	TRBJ1-2	TRBV12-3/TRBV12-4	NA	NA	CASSFGGAEGYTF	TGTGCCAGCAGTTTCGGGGGGGCGGAGGGCTACACCTTC
15	TRBJ2-3	TRBV11-3	NA	NA	CASSLGRGITDTQYF	TGTGCCAGCAGCTTAGGACGGGGGATAACAGATACGCAGTATTTT
16	TRBJ2-1	TRBV6-5	NA	TRBD2	CASSYFGTSGNNEQFF	TGTGCCAGCAGTTACTTCGGGACTAGCGGTAACAATGAGCAGTTCTTC
15	TRBJ1-5	TRBV28	NA	NA	CASTPSSGANQPQHF	TGTGCCAGCACTCCTTCGAGCGGGGCCAATCAGCCCCAGCATTTT
17	TRBJ1-3	TRBV9	NA	NA	CASSASGGGYSGNTIYF	TGTGCCAGCAGCGCCTCCGGGGGGGGGTATTCTGGAAACACCATATATTTT
13	TRBJ1-5	TRBV28	NA	NA	CASSTGLNQPQHF	TGTGCCAGCTCGACGGGTCTCAATCAGCCCCAGCATTTT
19	TRBJ1-2	TRBV10-2	NA	NA	CASTPPSGAGGSLSYGYTF	TGCGCCAGCACCCCGCCGAGTGGAGCCGGAGGGAGTTTGAGCTATGGCTACACCTTC
18	TRBJ2-7	TRBV19	NA	TRBD2	CASSIGPGTSGRAYEQYF	TGTGCAAGTAGTATCGGCCCCGGGACTAGCGGGAGGGCCTACGAGCAGTACTTC
14	TRBJ2-1	TRBV7-9	NA	TRBD1	CASSPGTGYGEQFF	TGTGCCAGCAGCCCGGGGACAGGGTATGGTGAGCAGTTCTTC
10	TRBJ2-7	TRBV7-4	NA	NA	CASIPPEQYF	TGTGCCAGCATTCCTCCCGAGCAGTACTTC
15	TRBJ2-5	TRBV6-5	NA	NA	CASSYSGGGGETQYF	TGTGCCAGCAGTTACTCGGGGGGGGGCGGAGAGACCCAGTACTTC
12	TRBJ1-2	TRBV10-3	NA	NA	CAIKAGDYGYTF	TGTGCCATCAAGGCAGGGGACTATGGCTACACCTTC
15	TRBJ1-4	TRBV7-9	NA	NA	CASSLVALRGEKLFF	TGTGCCAGCAGCTTAGTGGCATTAAGGGGAGAAAAACTGTTTTTT
13	TRBJ2-5	TRBV7-7	NA	TRBD2	CASSGEGRETQYF	TGTGCTAGCAGTGGGGAGGGAAGAGAGACCCAGTACTTC
14	TRBJ1-1	TRBV16	few	NA	CASSQRSRATEAFF	TGTGCCAGCAGCCAAAGGAGCAGGGCCACTGAAGCTTTCTTT
18	TRBJ1-5	TRBV2	NA	TRBD1	CASSYTIGQVWDNQPQHF	TGTGCCAGCAGTTACACGATCGGACAGGTCTGGGACAATCAGCCCCAGCATTTT
14	TRBJ1-4	TRBV11-3	NA	NA	CASSLGRGREKLFF	TGTGCCAGCAGCTTAGGGAGAGGGCGTGAAAAACTGTTTTTT
17	TRBJ2-1	TRBV5-1	few	TRBD2	CASSLAWASGTYNEQFF	TGCGCCAGCAGCTTGGCCTGGGCTAGCGGAACCTACAATGAGCAGTTCTTC
15	TRBJ1-2	TRBV18	NA	TRBD1	CASSPGQGAPGGYTF	TGTGCCAGCTCACCAGGGCAGGGGGCGCCAGGTGGCTACACCTTC
16	TRBJ1-1	TRBV3-1/TRBV3-2	NA	TRBD1	CASSRKGTVGESEAFF	TGTGCCAGCAGCCGGAAGGGGACAGTCGGGGAATCTGAAGCTTTCTTT
16	TRBJ2-1	TRBV7-2	NA	TRBD2	CASSPPGLAANNEQFF	TGTGCCAGCAGCCCACCGGGACTAGCGGCTAACAATGAGCAGTTCTTC
15	TRBJ2-2	TRBV5-1	few	TRBD2	CASSNTSGRAPELFF	TGCGCCAGCAGCAATACTAGCGGGAGGGCTCCCGAGCTGTTTTTT
14	TRBJ2-7	TRBV9	NA	NA	CASSVGDNSYEQYF	TGTGCCAGCAGCGTAGGTGACAACTCCTACGAGCAGTACTTC
12	TRBJ2-7	TRBV9	NA	TRBD2	CASSRRGDEQYF	TGTGCCAGCAGCCGTCGGGGGGACGAGCAGTACTTC
14	TRBJ1-2	TRBV28	NA	TRBD1	CASSTRGRAYGYTF	TGTGCCAGCAGTACCAGGGGGCGGGCCTATGGCTACACCTTC
13	TRBJ1-6	TRBV11-2	once	NA	CASSWVRDSPLHF	TGTGCCAGCAGCTGGGTCAGGGATTCACCCCTCCACTTT
12	TRBJ1-1	TRBV2	NA	NA	CASSNRDTEAFF	TGTGCCAGCAGTAACCGGGACACTGAAGCTTTCTTT
15	TRBJ2-1	TRBV6-5	NA	TRBD2	CASSPRREGYNEQFF	TGTGCCAGCAGTCCGAGGCGGGAGGGCTACAATGAGCAGTTCTTC
17	TRBJ2-1	TRBV19	NA	TRBD1	CASSFLHRGRSYNEQFF	TGTGCCAGTAGTTTCCTTCACAGGGGCCGCTCCTACAATGAGCAGTTCTTC
14	TRBJ2-7	TRBV10-1	NA	TRBD1	CASSFGQGIHEQYF	TGCGCCAGCAGCTTTGGACAGGGCATCCACGAGCAGTACTTC
15	TRBJ1-5	TRBV11-2	NA	NA	CASSLGAGSNQPQHF	TGTGCCAGCAGCTTAGGCGCGGGTAGCAATCAGCCCCAGCATTTT
15	TRBJ2-3	TRBV6-5	NA	TRBD2	CASSLSGRLTDTQYF	TGTGCCAGCAGTCTTAGCGGGAGGCTCACAGATACGCAGTATTTT
14	TRBJ1-5	TRBV19	NA	NA	CASNSPGLNQPQHF	TGTGCCAGTAATAGTCCAGGGTTGAATCAGCCCCAGCATTTT
15	TRBJ2-7	TRBV5-1	NA	NA	CASSLGQGKEYEQYF	TGCGCCAGCAGCTTGGGGCAGGGGAAGGAGTACGAGCAGTACTTC
12	TRBJ2-7	TRBV6-5	NA	TRBD1	CATRTGAYEQYF	TGTGCCACCCGGACAGGGGCCTACGAGCAGTACTTC
14	TRBJ2-3	TRBV5-1	NA	NA	CASSPGGSTDTQYF	TGCGCCAGCAGCCCGGGGGGCAGCACAGATACGCAGTATTTT
13	TRBJ1-2	TRBV5-1	NA	TRBD1	CASSLEPTGVYTF	TGCGCCAGCAGCTTGGAGCCGACAGGGGTCTACACCTTC